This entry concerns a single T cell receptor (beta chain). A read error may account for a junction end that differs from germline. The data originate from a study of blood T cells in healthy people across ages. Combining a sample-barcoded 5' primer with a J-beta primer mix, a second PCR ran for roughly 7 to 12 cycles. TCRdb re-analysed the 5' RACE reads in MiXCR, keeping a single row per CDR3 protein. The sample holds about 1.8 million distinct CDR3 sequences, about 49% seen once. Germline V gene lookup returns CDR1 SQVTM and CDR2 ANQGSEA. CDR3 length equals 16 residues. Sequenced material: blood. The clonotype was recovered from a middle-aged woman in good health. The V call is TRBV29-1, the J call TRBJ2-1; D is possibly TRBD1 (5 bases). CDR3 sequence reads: CSVKDQGIPSGNEQFF. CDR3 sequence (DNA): TGCAGCGTTAAAGATCAGGGCATACCCTCTGGGAATGAGCAGTTCTTC.